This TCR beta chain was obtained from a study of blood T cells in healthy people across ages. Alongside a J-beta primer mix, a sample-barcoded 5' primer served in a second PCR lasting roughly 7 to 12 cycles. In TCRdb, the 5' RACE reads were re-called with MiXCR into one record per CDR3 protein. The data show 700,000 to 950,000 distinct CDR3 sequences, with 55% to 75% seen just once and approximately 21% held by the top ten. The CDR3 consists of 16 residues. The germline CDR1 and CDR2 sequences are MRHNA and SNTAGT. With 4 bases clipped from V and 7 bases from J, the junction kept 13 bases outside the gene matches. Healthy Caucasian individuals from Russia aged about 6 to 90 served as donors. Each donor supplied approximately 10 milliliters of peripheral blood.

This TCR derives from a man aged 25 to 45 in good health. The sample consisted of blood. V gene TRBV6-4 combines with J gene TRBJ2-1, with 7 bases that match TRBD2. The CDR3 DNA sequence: TGTGCCAGCAGTGTGTATGGGCGAGCGGGACTAAATGAGCAGTTCTTC. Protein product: CASSVYGRAGLNEQFF.